The present TCR beta chain was sequenced within a study of shared clonotypes between healthy human individuals. Whole-study findings and limits: Clonotypes shared by all four donors outscored non-shared clonotypes in generation probability.

Assay used: immunoSEQ multiplex PCR; TCRdb lists only in-frame clones, some missing. There are over 2 million clones in the sample; about 90% occur only once, and approximately 0.41% lies in the top ten. This clone has more than one count but fewer than ten. No antigen is known for it. There were only Caucasian adults among the donors, and all lived in Nashville, Tennessee. The TCR sequence derives from a man aged 18 to 29 in good health. Some clones in this sample may be carry-over from other donors' samples. Specimen: naive CD4+ T cells from PBMCs. Specified subset: CD45RA+ positively selected.

CDR3 nucleotides: TGTGCCAGCAGTTACTCGGCACAGGGGGCGAATTATGGCTACACCTTC. Translation: CASSYSAQGANYGYTF. The rearrangement links TRBV6-5 to TRBJ1-2; TRBD1 agrees at 9 bases. Looked up from germline, CDR1 is MNHEY and CDR2 is SVGAGI. V trimming: 0 bases; J trimming: 5 bases; junction bases outside the gene matches: 7. This CDR3 has 16 amino acids.